This T cell receptor beta chain emerged from a study of cytomegalovirus exposure and HLA in healthy donors (dated by TCRdb to about 2017). General notes on the study: In an earlier analysis of 587 of the donors, 276 Gb of sequence data and 117 million unique TCR beta sequences from about 190 million T cells were reported. Roughly 300 gigabases of sequencing data and around 85 million unique TCR sequences made up an early release that covered several hundred HLA-typed donors. Among the roughly 380 genotyped donors, around 81% belonged to the genetic ancestry cluster associated with self-reported Caucasian donors. The study aimed to test whether cataloging public T cell receptors could reveal signatures of past pathogen exposure. The T cell repertoires of some 700 subjects were profiled by immunosequencing and related to cytomegalovirus serostatus. Along with the 666-subject first cohort, a separate validation cohort of some 130 different subjects was used. To predict cytomegalovirus infection status, the study combined high-throughput TCR immunosequencing, statistical association of individual TCRs with disease status, and machine learning. A later analysis re-analyzed previously published TCR beta repertoires from 650 to 800 donors and added high-resolution HLA genotyping to study TCR occurrence patterns. In the later analysis, no new phenotypic data were used to find candidate immune exposures; instead, reliance was placed on TCR beta sequences and their occurrence across donors. To decide whether each TCR beta V gene segment behaved as functional or pseudogenic, an earlier analysis of fewer than 750 of the donors relied on high-throughput TCR beta sequencing. Donor age, sex, ethnicity and CMV serostatus were compiled together with the repertoire data. Genome-wide SNP genotypes for about 55% of the roughly 670 donors were used in a later genetic analysis, which treated that subset as a discovery cohort. All discovery cohort repertoires had been generated using a single sequencing platform. HLA typing included class I and class II loci at four-digit resolution. The number of donors typed differed by locus, with roughly 620-630 for A, B, C, DRB1 and DQB1, roughly 550 for DQA1, 600 to 610 for DPA1, and under 490 for DPB1. About five DR-DQ haplotypes were treated as single units for association and clustering because of strong linkage in the cohort. On average, around 230,000 unique TCR beta nucleotide sequences were sequenced per donor among several hundred genotyped donors of the cohort, with around 19% of those sequences being non-productive. Findings and caveats that apply to the study as a whole: The sequencing pipeline was judged likely to have produced a cluster of highly shared sequence variants as a technical artifact. Strong co-occurrence of HLA alleles, especially DR and DQ, made assigning TCR associations to individual alleles difficult. Because HLA typing was missing for some donors at each locus, association tests included only the typed subset. According to a later analysis, TCR association rates differed among HLA loci, with DRB1 alleles showing the most associated TCRs and HLA-C alleles showing the fewest. The cohort was sequenced for TCR beta chains only, and without alpha or paired-chain data the features that could be detected were limited. Immune exposure information for the cohort was limited to CMV serostatus. In both the original and validation cohorts, the classifier was reported to diagnose cytomegalovirus status with high specificity and sensitivity. A further reported finding was that TCR beta sequences accurately predicted the HLA-A and HLA-B alleles for most subjects in the first cohort. Linkage disequilibrium might explain the correlated functional status among segregating V segments, but an unknown experimental factor could not be excluded. The study gave a list of more than 150 TCR beta chains associated with cytomegalovirus. A later analysis found that most CMV-associated TCR beta chains appeared HLA-restricted, with HLA associations seemingly driven largely by CMV exposure. A later analysis associated 15,000 or so TCR beta sequences with specific HLA alleles at a false discovery rate of 0.05. In vitro tests confirmed that a few of the cytomegalovirus-associated TCR beta chains recognize cytomegalovirus antigens. It was suggested by the authors that the approach could potentially be generalized to other disease states and immunological phenotypes. In an earlier analysis of around 600 of the donors, most TCR beta V segments were observed in productive rearrangements about 87% or about 30% of the time, broadly matching IMGT annotations. A later genetic analysis associated a missense DCLRE1C variant with V-gene and J-gene trimming of TCR beta chains, and an independent cohort replicated the association. Sequencing depth was assumed to be roughly uniform across donors in the presence/absence analyses, though that assumption may not hold. The earlier analysis of almost 600 of the donors excluded approximately 15 rarely observed V segments, including chromosome 9 orphons, because counts were too low. In a later analysis, several top co-occurrence clusters were reported to appear linked to parvovirus B19, influenza, CMV and Epstein-Barr virus. Compared with equally common non-associated chains, HLA-associated TCR beta chains in a later analysis were more clonally expanded and had lower generation probabilities. Most TCR sequences were seen in very few donors, while some public TCRs were found in many individuals. In a later genetic analysis, fewer N-insertions in productive TCRs were reported among donors in an Asian-associated ancestry cluster than the 666-donor mean.

Library prep was done by the immunoSEQ multiplex PCR assay. For the multiplex PCR, a mixture combining 60 forward primers for TCR Vbeta segments and 13 reverse primers for TCR Jbeta segments was used. A multiplex PCR assay on genomic DNA amplified the CDR3 region of rearranged TCR beta genes. On the Illumina HiSeq System, the amplified TCR beta libraries were sequenced as 87-base-pair reads. The paper's data handling went like this. A later analysis tallied tens of millions of unique TCR beta chains across the 666 repertoires, and approximately 12 million of those chains were shared by two or more donors. To remove PCR and sequencing errors, raw reads were error-corrected and collapsed into unique sequences using a nearest-neighbor algorithm that merged closely related sequences. V, D and J gene segments were assigned by aligning CDR3 sequences to IMGT reference sequences. Each retained sequence needed at least a six-nucleotide match to both a V gene segment and a J gene segment. A rearrangement was called productive if the CDR3 had no stop codons and remained in frame with V and J, and every other rearrangement was called non-productive. Following IMGT convention, CDR3 was defined as the stretch from the second conserved V-encoded cysteine to the conserved J-encoded phenylalanine. The earlier analysis of roughly 590 of the donors excluded sequences that lacked an unambiguous match to a single V gene segment. In an earlier analysis of several hundred of the donors, V segments were called functional above 56.7% productive rearrangements and were called segregating when the between-donor standard deviation exceeded 5%. A statistical classification framework was built for diagnosing cytomegalovirus status from the catalog of TCR beta chain sequences. V and J gene assignment, in a later analysis, came from comparing TCR nucleotide sequences with IMGT/GENE-DB human TR gene sequences. In a later analysis, CDR3 sequences and most-parsimonious VDJ recombination scenarios were assigned using the TCRdist pipeline. A later analysis defined each TCR beta chain by its CDR3 amino acid sequence plus V-gene family, and excluded reads lacking a unique V-gene family. As a way to deal with suspected cross-contamination and a sequencing artifact, a later analysis dropped nearly 600 nucleotide sequences that were highly shared and had low generation probability. In a later analysis, a clonal expansion index was calculated for each public chain from normalized within-repertoire ranks of inferred template counts. In a later analysis, generation probabilities were computed using a VDJ recombination model fitted to out-of-frame rearrangements, and the results were checked against IGoR. A later analysis scored TCR-TCR, TCR-HLA and TCR-CMV co-occurrence with hypergeometric tests, applying a repertoire-size bias correction to TCR pairs. False discovery rates were estimated in a later analysis by permuting HLA or CMV assignments 20 times. In a later analysis, co-occurring TCRs were grouped using DBSCAN, and TCRdist sequence similarity was added for clustering within HLA-allele-positive subsets. Repertoires with fewer than 30,000 or more than 120,000 public chains were left out of co-occurrence clustering, as were five repertoires with anomalous nucleotide sharing. Held by TCRdb, this immuneACCESS table contains in-frame sequences only and omits some clones. Under half of the omission traces to an unresolved V gene where checked; the cause of the rest is unknown. Clonal size and the V and J genes are those of that table, whereas D and trimming came from the DNA. Counted in this sample were 190,000 or so clones; roughly 87% of them appeared once. The ten top clones hold 1.5% to 2% of the sample.

In total, about 650 healthy bone marrow donors made up the cohort. All cohort members were sampled while nominally healthy, although unrecorded immune exposures were likely present. The donor tested CMV seronegative, placing the donor among the 350 or so seronegative members of the cohort. Every donor gave a peripheral blood sample, and the peripheral blood mononuclear cells from that sample were used for TCR beta sequencing. Genomic DNA was extracted from the blood cell samples with the Qiagen DNeasy Blood Extraction Kit. Points on this clone: Its cognate antigen has yet to be identified. Base-call qualities are not available, and no considerably larger clone is one nucleotide away.

The sequence came from a man aged 50-60 years in good health and CMV-seronegative. Sequenced material: PBMCs.

The CDR3 protein: CASSPPNRGDTDTQYF. The DNA reads as follows: TGTGCCAGCTCACCACCGAACAGGGGGGACACAGATACGCAGTATTTT. The V and J genes are TRBV18 and TRBJ2-3; 8 nucleotides in the junction match TRBD1. The CDR3 covers 16 residues, taking in both the cysteine and the phenylalanine. Only the CDR3 DNA stays, 48 bases, in frame from base 1. Trimming takes 0 bases off V and 2 bases off J; junction bases not matched to a gene: 4. The germline V gene sets CDR1 to KGHSH and CDR2 to LQKENI.